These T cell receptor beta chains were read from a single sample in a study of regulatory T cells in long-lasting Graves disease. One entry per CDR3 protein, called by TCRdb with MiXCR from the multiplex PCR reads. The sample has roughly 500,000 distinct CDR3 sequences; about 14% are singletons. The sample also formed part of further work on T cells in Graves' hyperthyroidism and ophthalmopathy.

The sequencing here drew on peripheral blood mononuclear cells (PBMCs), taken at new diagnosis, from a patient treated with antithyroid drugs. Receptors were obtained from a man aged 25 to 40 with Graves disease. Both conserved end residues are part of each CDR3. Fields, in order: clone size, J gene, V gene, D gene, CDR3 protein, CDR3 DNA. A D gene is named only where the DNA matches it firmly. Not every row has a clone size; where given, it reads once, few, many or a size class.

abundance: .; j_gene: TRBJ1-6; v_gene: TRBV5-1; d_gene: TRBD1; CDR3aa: CATGTGGDSPLHF; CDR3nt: TGCGCCACCGGAACAGGGGGGGATTCACCCCTCCACTTT
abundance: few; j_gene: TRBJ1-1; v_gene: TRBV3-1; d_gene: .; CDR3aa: CASSQEEGTEAFF; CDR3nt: TGTGCCAGCAGCCAAGAAGAAGGGACTGAAGCTTTCTTT
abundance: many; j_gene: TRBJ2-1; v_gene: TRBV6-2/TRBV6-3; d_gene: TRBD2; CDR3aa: CASLTGTSGRKSPSSYNEQFF; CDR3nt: TGTGCCAGCCTTACGGGAACTAGCGGGAGGAAGTCACCCAGCTCCTACAATGAGCAGTTCTTC
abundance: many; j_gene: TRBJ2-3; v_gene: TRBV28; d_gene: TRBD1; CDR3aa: CASSSPPGQGLTDTQYF; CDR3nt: TGTGCCAGCAGCAGCCCCCCGGGACAGGGCCTCACAGATACGCAGTATTTT
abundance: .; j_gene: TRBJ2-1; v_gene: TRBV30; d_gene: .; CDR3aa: CAWSIDLLNEQFF; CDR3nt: TGTGCCTGGAGTATCGACCTACTCAATGAGCAGTTCTTC
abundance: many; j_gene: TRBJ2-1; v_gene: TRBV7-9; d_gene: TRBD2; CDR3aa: CASRRLANEQFF; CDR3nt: TGTGCCAGTAGAAGACTAGCAAATGAGCAGTTCTTC
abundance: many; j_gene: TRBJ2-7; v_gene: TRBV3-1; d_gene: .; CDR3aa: CASSQDRDNSYEQYF; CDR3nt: TGTGCCAGCAGCCAAGATCGGGACAACTCCTACGAGCAGTACTTC
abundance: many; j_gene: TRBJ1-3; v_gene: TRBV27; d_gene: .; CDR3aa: CASSPNWGSGNTIYF; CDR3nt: TGTGCCAGCAGTCCGAACTGGGGCTCTGGAAACACCATATATTTT
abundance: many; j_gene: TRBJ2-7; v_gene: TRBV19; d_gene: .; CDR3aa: CASSMDSAVSYEQYF; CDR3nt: TGTGCCAGTAGTATGGACTCGGCAGTCTCCTACGAGCAGTACTTC
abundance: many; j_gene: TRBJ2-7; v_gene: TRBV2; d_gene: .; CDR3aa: CASSEAGSSSYEQYF; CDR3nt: TGTGCCAGCAGTGAAGCCGGTAGTAGCTCCTACGAGCAGTACTTC
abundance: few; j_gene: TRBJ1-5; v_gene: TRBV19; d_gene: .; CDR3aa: CASQRKSGGELNQPQHF; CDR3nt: TGTGCCAGCCAACGGAAGTCCGGCGGGGAACTCAATCAGCCCCAGCATTTT
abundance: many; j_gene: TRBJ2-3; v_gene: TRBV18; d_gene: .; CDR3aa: CASSPPPSTDTQYF; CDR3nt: TGTGCCAGCTCACCCCCCCCAAGCACAGATACGCAGTATTTT
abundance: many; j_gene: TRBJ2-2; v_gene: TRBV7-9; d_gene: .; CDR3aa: CASSSLGAGELFF; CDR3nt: TGTGCCAGCAGCTCACTGGGTGCCGGGGAGCTGTTTTTT
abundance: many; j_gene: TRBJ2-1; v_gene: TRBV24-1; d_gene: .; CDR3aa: CATSDYWGYGEQFF; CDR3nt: TGTGCCACCAGTGATTATTGGGGTTATGGCGAGCAGTTCTTC
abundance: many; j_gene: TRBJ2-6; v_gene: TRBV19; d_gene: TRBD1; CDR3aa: CASSGTGSSGANVLTF; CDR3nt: TGTGCCAGTAGTGGGACAGGTTCCTCTGGGGCCAACGTCCTGACTTTC
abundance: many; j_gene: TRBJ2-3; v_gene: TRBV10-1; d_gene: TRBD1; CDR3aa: CASSRQGTTDTQYF; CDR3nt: TGCGCCAGCTCCCGACAGGGGACCACAGATACGCAGTATTTT
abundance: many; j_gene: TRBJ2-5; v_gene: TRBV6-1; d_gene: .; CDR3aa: CASSELVKTQYF; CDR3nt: TGTGCCAGCAGTGAATTGGTGAAGACCCAGTACTTC
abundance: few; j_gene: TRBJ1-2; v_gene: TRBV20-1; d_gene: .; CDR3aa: CSARTFITMSYGYTF; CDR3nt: TGCAGTGCTAGGACTTTTATCACCATGAGCTATGGCTACACCTTC
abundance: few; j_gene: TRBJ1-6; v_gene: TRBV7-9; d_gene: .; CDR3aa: CASSLYRDRLGINSPLHF; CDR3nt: TGTGCCAGCAGCTTATATCGAGACCGTCTGGGGATTAATTCACCCCTCCACTTT
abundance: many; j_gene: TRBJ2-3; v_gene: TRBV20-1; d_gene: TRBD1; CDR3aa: CSAGGASSTDTQYF; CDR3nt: TGCAGCGCAGGGGGAGCGTCAAGCACAGATACGCAGTATTTT
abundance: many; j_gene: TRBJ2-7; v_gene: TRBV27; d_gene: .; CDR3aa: CASSGGYGFYEQYF; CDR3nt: TGTGCCAGCAGTGGTGGATATGGCTTCTACGAGCAGTACTTC
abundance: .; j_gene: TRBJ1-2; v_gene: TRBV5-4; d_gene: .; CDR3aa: CASSFVDYGYTF; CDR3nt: TGTGCCAGCAGCTTTGTTGACTATGGCTACACCTTC
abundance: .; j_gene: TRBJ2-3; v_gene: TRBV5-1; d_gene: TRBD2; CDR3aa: CASSAGLDLKF; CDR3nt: TGCGCCAGCAGCGCGGGACTAGACCTAAAGTTT
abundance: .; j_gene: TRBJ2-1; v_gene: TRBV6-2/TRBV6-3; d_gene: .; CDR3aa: CASSRTVEQFF; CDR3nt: TGTGCCAGCAGTAGGACAGTTGAGCAGTTCTTC
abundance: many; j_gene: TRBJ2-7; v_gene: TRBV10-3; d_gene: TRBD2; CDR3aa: CAISDLTSGLTYEQYF; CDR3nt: TGTGCCATCAGCGATCTAACTAGCGGGCTTACCTACGAGCAGTACTTC
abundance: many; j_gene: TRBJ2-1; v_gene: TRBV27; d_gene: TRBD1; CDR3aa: CASRGQPYNEQFF; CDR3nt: TGTGCCAGCAGGGGACAGCCCTACAATGAGCAGTTCTTC
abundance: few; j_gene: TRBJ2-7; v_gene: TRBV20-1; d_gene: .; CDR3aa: CSAGETSSYEQYF; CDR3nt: TGCAGTGCCGGGGAAACTAGCTCCTACGAGCAGTACTTC
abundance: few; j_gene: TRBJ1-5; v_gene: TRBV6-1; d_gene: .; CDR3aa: CASSPLGASEPQHF; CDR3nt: TGTGCCAGCAGTCCCTTAGGGGCTTCTGAGCCCCAGCATTTT
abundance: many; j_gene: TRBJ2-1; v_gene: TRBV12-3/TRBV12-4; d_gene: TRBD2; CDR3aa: CASRGGRWDEQFF; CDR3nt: TGTGCCAGCAGGGGCGGGAGATGGGATGAGCAGTTCTTC
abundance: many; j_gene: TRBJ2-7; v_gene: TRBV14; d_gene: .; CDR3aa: CASSQDDSYAYEQYF; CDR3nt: TGTGCCAGCAGCCAAGATGACAGTTACGCCTACGAGCAGTACTTC
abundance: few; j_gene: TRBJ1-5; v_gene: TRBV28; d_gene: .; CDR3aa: CASEPYSNQPQHF; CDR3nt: TGTGCCAGTGAACCTTATAGCAATCAGCCCCAGCATTTT
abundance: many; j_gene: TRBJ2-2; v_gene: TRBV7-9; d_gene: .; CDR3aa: CASRYRDAGELFF; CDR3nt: TGTGCCAGCAGGTACAGGGACGCCGGGGAGCTGTTTTTT
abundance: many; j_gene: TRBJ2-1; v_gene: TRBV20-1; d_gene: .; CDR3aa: CSASPGNNEQFF; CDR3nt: TGCAGTGCTAGCCCGGGTAACAATGAGCAGTTCTTC
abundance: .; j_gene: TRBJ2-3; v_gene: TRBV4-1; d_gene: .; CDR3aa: CASSPGGRVDTDTQYF; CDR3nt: TGCGCCAGCAGCCCTGGAGGAAGGGTGGACACAGATACGCAGTATTTT
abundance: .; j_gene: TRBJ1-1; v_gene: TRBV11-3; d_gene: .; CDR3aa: CASSLGGSDAEAFF; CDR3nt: TGTGCCAGCAGCCTAGGCGGGTCGGACGCTGAAGCTTTCTTT
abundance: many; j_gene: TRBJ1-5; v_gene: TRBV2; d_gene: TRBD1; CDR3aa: CASSPRDRGLDQPQHF; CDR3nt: TGTGCCAGCAGTCCCAGGGACAGGGGGCTCGATCAGCCCCAGCATTTT
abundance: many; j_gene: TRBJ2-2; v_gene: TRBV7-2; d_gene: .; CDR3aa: CASSNHMGSNTGELFF; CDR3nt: TGTGCCAGCAGCAACCACATGGGGTCGAACACCGGGGAGCTGTTTTTT
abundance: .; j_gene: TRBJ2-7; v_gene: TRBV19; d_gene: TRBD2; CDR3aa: CASLPQATAGHYEQYF; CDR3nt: TGTGCCAGCCTCCCCCAAGCCACAGCGGGGCACTACGAGCAGTACTTC
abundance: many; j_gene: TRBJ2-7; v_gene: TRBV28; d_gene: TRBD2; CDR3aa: CASTIIAGGIYEQYF; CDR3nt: TGTGCCAGCACCATTATAGCGGGAGGGATCTACGAGCAGTACTTC